Listed below are T cell receptor beta chains from one sample, sequenced in a study of T-cell reconstitution after alpha-beta-depleted transplantation in children. MiXCR, applied by TCRdb to the PCR reads, yields one record per CDR3 protein. Here the sample spans almost 250,000 distinct CDR3 sequences, over 20% being singletons. The sequenced sample was PBMCs, obtained before TCRalphabeta/CD19-depleted stem cell transplant. The receptor source for this set is a girl aged 2 to 9 with Fanconi anemia, due to receive a stem cell transplant. Both conserved end residues are part of each CDR3. Fields, in order: D gene, clone size, V gene, CDR3 length, J gene, CDR3 protein, CDR3 DNA. A D gene is named only where the DNA matches it firmly. Clone size is shown for a subset of rows, as once, few, many or a class of expanded clone.

NA	NA	TRBV20-1	17	TRBJ2-7	CSARDHRLTVSPYEQYF	TGCAGTGCTAGAGACCACAGGTTAACCGTTAGCCCCTACGAGCAGTACTTC
NA	NA	TRBV20-1	15	TRBJ2-1	CSGGRSLASHNEQFF	TGCAGTGGGGGACGTAGCCTCGCGTCCCACAATGAGCAGTTCTTC
NA	many	TRBV15	13	TRBJ2-3	CATSPGSEDTQYF	TGTGCCACCAGCCCTGGCTCAGAGGATACGCAGTATTTT
TRBD2	many	TRBV19	15	TRBJ2-1	CASTASGPSYNEQFF	TGTGCCAGTACCGCTAGCGGGCCTTCCTACAATGAGCAGTTCTTC
NA	NA	TRBV2	14	TRBJ2-1	CASSDTRGTNEQFF	TGTGCCAGCAGTGATACAAGGGGCACAAATGAGCAGTTCTTC
NA	many	TRBV5-1	15	TRBJ2-5	CASSREVRVQETQYF	TGCGCCAGCAGTAGGGAGGTCAGGGTCCAAGAGACCCAGTACTTC
TRBD2	many	TRBV2	15	TRBJ2-7	CASSDGLAGTYEQYF	TGTGCCAGCAGTGATGGGCTAGCGGGCACCTACGAGCAGTACTTC
TRBD2	many	TRBV10-3	13	TRBJ2-7	CAISDPAGVEQYF	TGTGCCATCAGTGACCCAGCGGGAGTCGAGCAGTACTTC
TRBD2	NA	TRBV29-1	13	TRBJ2-1	CSARATSVNEQFF	TGCAGCGCCCGAGCTACTAGCGTCAATGAGCAGTTCTTC
NA	few	TRBV5-1	14	TRBJ2-5	CASSLMGREETQYF	TGCGCCAGCAGCCTTATGGGACGGGAAGAGACCCAGTACTTC
NA	few	TRBV28	16	TRBJ2-7	CASSSDYGLSSYEQYF	TGTGCCAGCAGTTCGGACTACGGGCTAAGCTCCTACGAGCAGTACTTC
TRBD2	NA	TRBV7-2	15	TRBJ2-1	CASSLASGGAGEQFF	TGTGCCAGCAGCTTAGCTAGCGGGGGGGCGGGTGAGCAGTTCTTC
TRBD1	NA	TRBV10-2	12	TRBJ1-2	CATLQGSYGYTF	TGCGCCACCTTACAGGGGAGCTATGGCTACACCTTC
TRBD1	many	TRBV5-6	15	TRBJ2-1	CASSFGTGLYNEQFF	TGTGCCAGCAGCTTCGGGACAGGGCTTTACAATGAGCAGTTCTTC
NA	NA	TRBV6-6	13	TRBJ2-1	CASSKLGYNEQFF	TGTGCCAGCAGTAAACTAGGCTACAATGAGCAGTTCTTC
NA	NA	TRBV7-3	13	TRBJ2-1	CASSLTGSRRQFF	TGTGCCAGCAGCTTAACGGGCAGCCGGCGGCAGTTCTTC
TRBD1	many	TRBV6-5	15	TRBJ1-6	CASSYEGARDSPLHF	TGTGCCAGCAGTTACGAGGGGGCGCGCGATTCACCCCTCCACTTT
NA	many	TRBV5-5	15	TRBJ2-6	CASSLWGSGANVLTF	TGTGCCAGCAGCCTATGGGGATCTGGGGCCAACGTCCTGACTTTC
TRBD2	many	TRBV9	14	TRBJ2-7	CASSPGLASSEQYF	TGTGCCAGCAGCCCGGGACTAGCGTCTTCCGAGCAGTACTTC
NA	few	TRBV20-1	18	TRBJ2-7	CSARDLFPNGGITNEQYF	TGCAGTGCTAGAGATCTGTTTCCAAACGGGGGAATTACCAACGAGCAGTACTTC
TRBD2	many	TRBV20-1	17	TRBJ2-1	CSAPGLAGGRDYNEQFF	TGCAGTGCCCCCGGACTAGCGGGGGGCCGGGACTACAATGAGCAGTTCTTC
TRBD1	NA	TRBV5-1	15	TRBJ2-7	CASSSTGGFPYEQYF	TGCGCCAGCAGTTCCACAGGGGGCTTTCCCTACGAGCAGTACTTC
TRBD2	few	TRBV29-1	14	TRBJ2-1	CSVAHSGGDNEQFF	TGCAGCGTCGCCCACAGCGGGGGCGACAATGAGCAGTTCTTC
NA	many	TRBV29-1	11	TRBJ2-2	CSVTNTGELFF	TGCAGCGTTACGAACACCGGGGAGCTGTTTTTT
NA	NA	TRBV7-3	14	TRBJ2-3	CASSPSSGTDTQYF	TGTGCCAGCAGCCCTAGCTCAGGCACAGATACGCAGTATTTT
TRBD1	few	TRBV29-1	12	TRBJ2-7	CSVRTGAYEQYF	TGCAGCGTCAGGACAGGCGCCTACGAGCAGTACTTC
NA	NA	TRBV7-3	17	TRBJ2-3	CASSLKSYRGGFDTQYF	TGTGCCAGCAGCTTAAAATCGTACAGGGGAGGATTTGATACGCAGTATTTT
TRBD2	NA	TRBV7-3	15	TRBJ2-3	CASSLTSGRTDTQYF	TGTGCCAGCAGCTTAACTAGCGGGAGGACAGATACGCAGTATTTT
TRBD1	many	TRBV5-1	14	TRBJ2-7	CASTRGQALEEQYF	TGCGCCAGCACTCGGGGACAGGCCCTCGAGGAGCAGTACTTC
NA	NA	TRBV5-1	14	TRBJ2-5	CASSLMSIRETLYF	TGCGCCAGCAGCTTGATGTCGATTCGAGAGACCCTGTACTTC
NA	many	TRBV29-1	13	TRBJ1-2	CSVEDGTDYGYTF	TGCAGCGTTGAAGATGGCACGGACTATGGCTACACCTTC
TRBD1	many	TRBV20-1	13	TRBJ2-1	CSALGQDYNEQFF	TGCAGTGCACTCGGACAGGACTACAATGAGCAGTTCTTC
NA	few	TRBV24-1	16	TRBJ2-1	CATSTFQSSSYNEQFF	TGTGCCACCAGTACCTTCCAGTCTAGCTCCTACAATGAGCAGTTCTTC
NA	many	TRBV20-1	15	TRBJ2-7	CSAETRRTDPYEQYF	TGCAGTGCCGAAACCCGCCGGACCGACCCCTACGAGCAGTACTTC
TRBD2	NA	TRBV20-1	16	TRBJ2-1	CSAPGRDSGRGWEQFF	TGCAGTGCTCCAGGTCGGGATAGCGGGAGGGGATGGGAGCAGTTCTTC
TRBD1	many	TRBV12-3/TRBV12-4	14	TRBJ2-5	CASSLFLQGGTQYF	TGTGCCAGCAGTTTATTTCTACAGGGGGGGACCCAGTACTTC
TRBD1	many	TRBV28	15	TRBJ1-5	CASSSGTGNYQPQHF	TGTGCCAGCAGCTCCGGGACAGGAAACTATCAGCCCCAGCATTTT
TRBD1	NA	TRBV20-1	15	TRBJ2-1	CSAPSDRASLFVQFF	TGCAGTGCTCCCTCCGACAGGGCCTCCCTTTTTGTGCAGTTCTTC
NA	NA	TRBV12-3/TRBV12-4	12	TRBJ2-5	CASGPQEETQYF	TGTGCCAGCGGACCGCAGGAAGAGACCCAGTACTTC
TRBD1	NA	TRBV29-1	15	TRBJ2-3	CSVDRGREIDGTQYF	TGCAGCGTTGACAGGGGGCGCGAGATTGATGGGACGCAGTATTTT
TRBD2	NA	TRBV7-2	15	TRBJ2-2	CASSQRGKNTGELFF	TGTGCCAGCAGCCAGCGGGGGAAGAACACCGGGGAGCTGTTTTTT
NA	NA	TRBV18	16	TRBJ2-7	CASSPLRGNTYYEQYF	TGTGCCAGCTCACCACTCCGGGGGAACACCTATTACGAGCAGTACTTC
TRBD1	many	TRBV10-3	16	TRBJ2-7	CAINVQRTGSTYEQYF	TGTGCCATCAACGTTCAACGGACAGGATCCACCTACGAGCAGTACTTC
TRBD2	few	TRBV7-2	14	TRBJ2-7	CASSLAWAGGEQYF	TGTGCCAGCAGCTTAGCGTGGGCGGGGGGCGAGCAGTACTTC
NA	many	TRBV6-5	13	TRBJ1-1	CASSLDSYTEAFF	TGTGCCAGCAGTTTGGACAGCTACACTGAAGCTTTCTTT
TRBD2	NA	TRBV5-1	15	TRBJ2-5	CASSRGLAVQETQYF	TGCGCCAGCAGCCGGGGACTAGCGGTACAAGAGACCCAGTACTTC
TRBD1	NA	TRBV20-1	14	TRBJ2-5	CSARAGTGLETQYF	TGCAGTGCTAGAGCCGGGACAGGGCTGGAGACCCAGTACTTC
NA	many	TRBV18	15	TRBJ1-2	CASSPVPQSLYGYTF	TGTGCCAGCTCACCAGTTCCGCAGTCACTCTATGGCTACACCTTC
TRBD1	NA	TRBV5-1	20	TRBJ2-7	CASSTDGVYRGSSDLYEQYF	TGCGCCAGCAGCACAGATGGAGTATACAGGGGGAGTAGCGACCTCTACGAGCAGTACTTC
NA	NA	TRBV18	15	TRBJ2-1	CASSPPASGYNEQFF	TGTGCCAGCTCACCACCTGCGTCAGGGTACAATGAGCAGTTCTTC
NA	NA	TRBV29-1	16	TRBJ2-3	CSVDPQGRGSTDTQYF	TGCAGCGTTGACCCACAGGGCCGCGGGAGCACAGATACGCAGTATTTT
NA	many	TRBV25-1	14	TRBJ2-5	CASSPRTAAETQYF	TGTGCCAGCAGTCCTCGGACCGCCGCGGAGACCCAGTACTTC
TRBD2	many	TRBV4-2	18	TRBJ2-1	CASSQEFLGLAGYNEQFF	TGTGCCAGCAGCCAAGAGTTTCTGGGACTAGCGGGGTACAATGAGCAGTTCTTC
TRBD2	many	TRBV20-1	14	TRBJ2-7	CSARGAGAFLEQYF	TGCAGTGCTAGGGGAGCGGGAGCGTTTTTAGAGCAGTACTTC
TRBD2	NA	TRBV5-1	16	TRBJ2-1	CASSWTSGGAYNEQFF	TGCGCCAGCAGCTGGACTAGCGGGGGGGCCTACAATGAGCAGTTCTTC
NA	few	TRBV29-1	14	TRBJ2-3	CSVVTTGGTDTQYF	TGCAGCGTTGTAACCACGGGGGGCACAGATACGCAGTATTTT
NA	NA	TRBV29-1	16	TRBJ2-1	CSARIGQGKSYNEQFF	TGCAGCGCCCGCATAGGTCAGGGTAAATCCTACAATGAGCAGTTCTTC
TRBD1	many	TRBV7-3	15	TRBJ2-1	CASSPDRGVYNEQFF	TGTGCCAGCAGCCCAGACAGGGGGGTATACAATGAGCAGTTCTTC